Presented here are 5 T cell receptor beta chains from one specimen sequenced in a study of T cell responses to AZD1222 COVID-19 vaccine. Only in-frame clones appear in the TCRdb table, and some are missing; sequencing was by immunoSEQ multiplex PCR. Here the sample spans roughly 160,000 clones, about nine tenths being singletons. Material: peripheral blood, obtained on day 0 of AZD1222 vaccination. These receptors all stem from an adult in good health.

This sequence joins TRBV11-2 and TRBJ1-1; D may be TRBD1 (5 bases). CDR3 length: 15 amino acids. Deletions cut 5 bases from V and 0 bases from J, with 13 bases between. Looked up from germline, CDR1 is SGHAT and CDR2 is FQNNGV. In DNA, the CDR3 is TGTGCCAGCAGCCCGTCCCGGACATTGAACACTGAAGCTTTCTTT. It yields the protein CASSPSRTLNTEAFF.

CDR3 protein: CASSLGPGQGSGNTIYF. The CDR3 region has the DNA TGTGCCAGCAGCTTAGGCCCGGGACAAGGCTCTGGAAACACCATATATTTT. The chain links TRBV11-2 to TRBJ1-3; a possible D gene is TRBD1 (6 bases). Germline loops: CDR1 SGHAT, CDR2 FQNNGV. The germline V and J ends were trimmed by 1 base and 0 bases, with 13 bases remaining between them. The CDR3 is 17 amino acids.

This clone has just one count. The rearrangement links TRBV6-4 to TRBJ1-6; D gene unclear. Between the trimmed V and J ends, which lost 7 bases and 8 bases, there was a span of 15 bases. The CDR3 totals 14 residues. The germline gives CDR1 MRHNA, CDR2 SNTAGT. CDR3 loop: CASTPRAGDSPLHF. The CDR3 DNA reads as TGTGCCAGCACTCCTCGGGCGGGAGATTCACCCCTCCACTTT.

The gene calls are TRBV5-1 and TRBJ2-1; 8 nucleotides agree with TRBD1. CDR1 and CDR2 from the germline V gene are SGHRS and YFSETQ. The CDR3 is 14 amino acids. V shed 6 bases, J shed 5 bases, and the junction held 7 bases outside the gene matches. The CDR3: CASTSGGANNEQFF. In DNA, the CDR3 is TGCGCCAGCACCTCAGGGGGCGCGAACAATGAGCAGTTCTTC. Full variable domain (missing parts from reference TRBV5-1 and TRBJ2-1): KAGVTQTPRYLIKTRGQQVTLSCSPISGHRSVSWYQQTPGQGLQFLFEYFSETQRNKGNFPGRFSGRQFSNSRSEMNVSTLELGDSALYLCASTSGGANNEQFFGPGTRLTVL.

CDR3 residues: CASSLESAGEAFF. In DNA, the CDR3 is TGCGCCAGCAGCTTGGAAAGTGCGGGTGAAGCTTTCTTT. The rearrangement links TRBV5-1 to TRBJ1-1; the D is unclear. V lost 0 bases to trimming and J lost 7 bases, with 10 bases between them. Germline CDR1 is SGHRS and CDR2 is YFSETQ. This CDR3 comprises 13 residues.